These 18 T cell receptor beta chains came from one sample sequenced in a study of cytomegalovirus exposure and HLA in healthy donors. A multiplex PCR was run with 60 Vbeta primers and 13 Jbeta primers. Clones were sequenced by immunoSEQ multiplex PCR, and TCRdb holds only the in-frame ones, with some missing. The sample carries 95,000 to 150,000 clones, around three quarters recorded once. The source material was PBMCs. The receptors shown here come from a man in his late teens or twenties in good health and CMV-seropositive.

The CDR3: CASSPDSHNQPQHF. The CDR3 coding sequence is TGCGCCAGCAGCCCCGACAGCCACAATCAGCCCCAGCATTTT. The V gene is TRBV5-1, the J gene TRBJ1-5; D perhaps matches TRBD1 (5 bases). The CDR3 sequence is 14 residues long. Germline CDR1 and CDR2: SGHRS and YFSETQ. The V end was cut by 4 bases, the J end by 3 bases, with 11 bases between.

This clone has only a few counts. The gene calls are TRBV9 and TRBJ2-1; D may be TRBD2 (5 bases). Germline V lookup: CDR1 SGDLS, CDR2 YYNGEE. The CDR3 sequence is 15 residues long. Trimming shortened V by 7 bases and J by 1 base, and 15 bases separated the two germline ends. CDR3: CASGLGSVSYNEQFF. DNA of the CDR3: TGTGCCAGCGGACTGGGTAGCGTTTCCTACAATGAGCAGTTCTTC.

This clone appeared a few times. The chain couples TRBV27 to TRBJ2-3; TRBD1 might be the D (6 bases). In germline, CDR1 is MNHEY, CDR2 SMNVEV (reference sequence). The length of the CDR3 is 14 residues. V was trimmed by 6 bases and J by 0 bases, leaving 10 bases between them. CDR3 amino acids: CASRRGQSTDTQYF. The CDR3 coding sequence is TGTGCCAGCAGGAGAGGACAGAGCACAGATACGCAGTATTTT.

The chain joins TRBV20-1 to TRBJ1-2; D is uncertain. V was clipped by 5 bases and J by 4 bases, with 8 bases between them. This CDR3 comprises 11 residues. Germline assignment: CDR1 DFQATT and CDR2 SNEGSKA (reference sequence). This CDR3 reads CSAPGSYGYTF. CDR3 DNA sequence: TGCAGTGCTCCCGGGAGCTATGGCTACACCTTC.

This clone was counted only a few times. The V gene is TRBV29-1, the J gene TRBJ1-5; 9 nucleotides match TRBD1. Looked up from germline, CDR1 is SQVTM and CDR2 is ANQGSEA. V shed 5 bases and J 7 bases; nucleotides not matched to a gene: 9. CDR3 size: 14 residues. The CDR3 spells CSVSGQGIAQPQHF. CDR3 nucleotide sequence: TGCAGCGTTTCCGGACAGGGGATAGCACAGCCCCAGCATTTT.

Regarding this clone: Relative to the germline gene, one junction end is altered; a read error may explain this. The CDR3 reads CSVSSGGGNSQYF. The CDR3 nucleotides are TGCAGCGTTTCTAGCGGGGGAGGTAACAGTCAGTACTTC. The V call is TRBV29-1, the J call TRBJ2-4, with 10 bases identical to TRBD2. The CDR3 runs to 13 residues. From germline, CDR1 is SQVTM and CDR2 ANQGSEA.

The genes are TRBV29-1 and TRBJ2-2; no clear D. CDR1 is SQVTM, CDR2 ANQGSEA, per germline. Trimming pared 8 bases from V and 4 bases from J, leaving 14 bases between. This CDR3 spans 13 amino acids. The DNA of the CDR3 is TGCAGCTTTCCCTCAAGCTTCACCGGGGAGCTGTTTTTT. The encoded protein is CSFPSSFTGELFF.

This clone was counted a few times. This chain's CDR3 is CASSLDPNGGYTF. The CDR3 nucleotides are TGTGCCAGCAGCTTAGACCCAAACGGGGGCTACACCTTC. This chain links TRBV7-6 with TRBJ1-2; D unclear. Deletions cut 1 base from V and 8 bases from J, with 11 bases between. Germline CDR1 is SGHVS and CDR2 is FNYEAQ. The CDR3 covers 13 residues.

The J gene is TRBJ2-3, the V gene TRBV28; 13 nucleotides line up with TRBD2. The CDR3 contains 17 residues. Germline V gene lookup returns CDR1 MDHEN and CDR2 SYDVKM. V lost 3 bases and J lost 2; bases outside the gene matches: 5. In DNA, the CDR3 is TGTGCCAGCAGTTTCGGACTAGCGGGGGCCTCCACAGATACGCAGTATTTT. Amino acid sequence: CASSFGLAGASTDTQYF. Combining the CDR3 with reference TRBV28 and TRBJ2-3 gives the whole variable domain DVKVTQSSRYLVKRTGEKVFLECVQDMDHENMFWYRQDPGLGLRLIYFSYDVKMKEKGDIPEGYSVSREKKERFSLILESASTNQTSMYLCASSFGLAGASTDTQYFGPGTRLTVL.

There are a few counts of this clone. The V and J genes are TRBV7-9 and TRBJ1-1; TRBD1 matches at 7 bases. Trimming took 8 bases from V and 10 from J; bases not matched to a gene: 7. Germline loops: CDR1 SEHNR, CDR2 FQNEAQ (reference sequence). The CDR3 length is 11 residues. Here the CDR3 reads CASGAGGVAFF. The CDR3, as DNA: TGTGCCAGCGGGGCAGGGGGAGTAGCTTTCTTT.

The chain combines TRBV7-8 with TRBJ2-2, with D maybe TRBD2 (5 bases). Per the germline V gene, CDR1 is SGHVS and CDR2 is FQNEAQ. The CDR3 consists of 17 residues. Trimming removed 5 bases from V and 0 bases from J, with 16 bases in between. Here the CDR3 DNA reads TGTGCCAGCAGCCCTCCCGGCGGGCTCGCGAACACCGGGGAGCTGTTTTTT. Translation gives CASSPPGGLANTGELFF.

This clone came up a few times. The rearrangement links TRBV6-1 to TRBJ2-1; D is possibly TRBD2 (5 bases). This CDR3 has 15 residues. CDR1 and CDR2 (germline): MNHNS, SASEGT. Trimming took 2 bases from V and 8 from J, leaving 16 bases between them. Here the CDR3 reads CASSEKDFRNDEQFF. DNA of the CDR3: TGTGCCAGCAGTGAAAAGGACTTTCGTAACGATGAGCAGTTCTTC.

The table lists this clone with a few counts. The chain has TRBV29-1 and TRBJ1-2, with unresolved D. The CDR3 is 11 amino acids. Trimming took 4 bases from V and 6 from J, leaving 9 bases between them. Germline V gene sequence: CDR1 SQVTM, CDR2 ANQGSEA. The CDR3 protein is CSVVKPDGYTF. CDR3 coding DNA: TGCAGCGTTGTAAAACCGGATGGCTACACCTTC.

Only one count was recorded for this clone. This chain uses TRBV21-1 with TRBJ1-1; TRBD1 was called by the table and not checked on the DNA. TRBV21-1 counts as a pseudogene. The CDR3 is 14 residues long. In DNA form, the CDR3 reads TGTGCCAGCCCCAAACCAGGTCGGCAAACTGAAGCTTTCTTT. Its protein product is CASPKPGRQTEAFF.

The V call is TRBV4-2, the J call TRBJ2-7; D gene ambiguous. Trimming left V 0 bases short and J 6 bases short, with 9 bases between. Germline loops: CDR1 LGHNA, CDR2 YNFKEQ. The CDR3 sequence is 13 residues long. The CDR3 bases are TGTGCCAGCAGCCAAGATCAGGTGGGCGAGCAGTACTTC. Translating gives CASSQDQVGEQYF.

The chain couples TRBV5-4 to TRBJ2-6, with TRBD2 as a possible D gene (7 bases). The length of the CDR3 is 16 residues. CDR1 and CDR2 (germline): SGHNT, YYREEE (reference sequence). Between the trimmed V and J ends, which lost 3 bases and 4 bases, there was a span of 14 bases. CDR3 sequence: CASSWGGQSGANVLTF. The CDR3 DNA sequence: TGTGCCAGCAGCTGGGGGGGCCAGTCGGGGGCCAACGTCCTGACTTTC.

This chain uses TRBV5-1 with TRBJ1-6, with D possibly being TRBD1 (6 bases). CDR3 length: 15 residues. With 2 bases removed from V and 5 bases from J, the gap between germline ends came to 11 bases. Looked up from germline, CDR1 is SGHRS and CDR2 is YFSETQ. The CDR3: CASSFSGGDNSPLHF. The CDR3 DNA sequence: TGCGCCAGCAGCTTCTCGGGGGGCGATAATTCACCCCTCCACTTT.

This chain uses TRBV5-1 with TRBJ1-1, with D tentatively TRBD1 (5 bases). V dropped 4 bases and J dropped 8 bases, with 18 bases sitting between them. The germline gives CDR1 SGHRS, CDR2 YFSETQ. The CDR3 is made up of 14 amino acids. In DNA form, the CDR3 reads TGCGCCAGCAGCCCCGCGGGGGACCGGGGGGAAGCTTTCTTT. Encoded protein: CASSPAGDRGEAFF.